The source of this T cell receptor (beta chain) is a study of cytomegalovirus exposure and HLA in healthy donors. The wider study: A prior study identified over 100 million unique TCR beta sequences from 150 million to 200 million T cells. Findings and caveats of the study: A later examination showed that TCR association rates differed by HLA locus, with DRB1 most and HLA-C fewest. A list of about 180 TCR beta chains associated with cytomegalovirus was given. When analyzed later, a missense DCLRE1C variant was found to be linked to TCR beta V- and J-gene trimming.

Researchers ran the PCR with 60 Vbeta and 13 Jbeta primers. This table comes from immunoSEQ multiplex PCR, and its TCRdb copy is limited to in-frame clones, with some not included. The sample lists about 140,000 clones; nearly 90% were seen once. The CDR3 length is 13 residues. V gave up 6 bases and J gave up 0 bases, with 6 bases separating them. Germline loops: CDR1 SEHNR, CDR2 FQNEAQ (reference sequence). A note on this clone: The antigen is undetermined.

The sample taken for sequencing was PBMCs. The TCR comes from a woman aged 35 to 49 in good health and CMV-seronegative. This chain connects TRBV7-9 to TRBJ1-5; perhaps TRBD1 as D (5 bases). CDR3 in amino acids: CASRDNSNQPQHF. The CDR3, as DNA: TGTGCCAGCAGGGACAATAGCAATCAGCCCCAGCATTTT.